The T cell receptor (beta chain) described here comes from a study of blood T cell repertoires in COVID-19. Measured with immunoSEQ multiplex PCR; TCRdb has only the in-frame clones, and not every one. The table includes 270,000 or so clones, over 80% detected once. V lost 6 bases to trimming and J lost 7 bases, with 19 bases between them. CDR1 and CDR2 from the germline V gene are MDHEN and SYDVKM. The CDR3 is 14 amino acids. The chain joins TRBV28 to TRBJ2-7; TRBD2 is a possible D gene (7 bases). Sequencing was performed on PBMCs or T cells enriched from blood (not recorded which). This clonotype was sampled from a woman aged 30 to 39 with acute COVID-19. The CDR3 bases are TGTGCCAGCAGGCCTCAGGGGCCCGGGGGGGAGCAGTACTTC. It is translated as CASRPQGPGGEQYF.